This TCR beta chain was obtained from a study of T cell responses to AZD1222 COVID-19 vaccine. Only in-frame clones appear in the TCRdb table, and some are missing; sequencing was by immunoSEQ multiplex PCR. The sample includes 75,000 to 100,000 clones, around 94% of them seen just once. Comment on this clone: The antigen is not known.

V gave up 5 bases and J gave up 4 bases; unmatched junction bases: 12. The germline V gene has CDR1 SQVTM and CDR2 ANQGSEA. The CDR3 has 15 amino acids. Points from the study as a whole: Recipients of AZD1222 seropositive at baseline numbered only 6 or 7.

The TCR originated in an adult in good health. The sequenced sample was peripheral blood, obtained on day 0 of AZD1222 vaccination. This chain links TRBV29-1 with TRBJ1-2; 8 bases map to TRBD1. CDR3 protein: CSVPPPGTGSYGYTF. CDR3 DNA sequence: TGCAGCGTTCCACCCCCCGGGACAGGAAGCTATGGCTACACCTTC.